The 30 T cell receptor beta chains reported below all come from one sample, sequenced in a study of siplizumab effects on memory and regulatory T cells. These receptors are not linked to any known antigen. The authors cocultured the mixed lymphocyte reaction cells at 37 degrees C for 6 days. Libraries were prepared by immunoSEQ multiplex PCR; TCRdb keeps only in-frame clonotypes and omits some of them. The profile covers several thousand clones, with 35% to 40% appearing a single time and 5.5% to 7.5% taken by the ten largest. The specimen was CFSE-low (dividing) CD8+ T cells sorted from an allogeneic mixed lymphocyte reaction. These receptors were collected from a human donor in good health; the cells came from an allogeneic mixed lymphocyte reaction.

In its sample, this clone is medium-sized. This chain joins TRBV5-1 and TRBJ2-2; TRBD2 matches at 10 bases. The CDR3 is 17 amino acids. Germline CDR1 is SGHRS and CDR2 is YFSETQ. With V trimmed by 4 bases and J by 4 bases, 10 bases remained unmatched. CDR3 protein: CASSGTSGNRPTGELFF. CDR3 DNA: TGCGCCAGCAGCGGTACTAGCGGGAATCGTCCCACCGGGGAGCTGTTTTTT.

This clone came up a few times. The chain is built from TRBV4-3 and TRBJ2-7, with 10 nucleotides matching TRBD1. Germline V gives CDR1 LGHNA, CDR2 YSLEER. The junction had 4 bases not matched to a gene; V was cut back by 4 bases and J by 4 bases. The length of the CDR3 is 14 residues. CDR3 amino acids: CASSPGQGMYEQYF. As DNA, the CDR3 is TGCGCCAGCAGCCCGGGACAGGGGATGTACGAGCAGTACTTC.

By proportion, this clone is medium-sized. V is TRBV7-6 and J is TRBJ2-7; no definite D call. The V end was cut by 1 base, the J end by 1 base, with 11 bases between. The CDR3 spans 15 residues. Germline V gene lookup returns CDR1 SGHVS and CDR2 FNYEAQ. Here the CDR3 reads CASSLEPKASYEQYF. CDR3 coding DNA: TGTGCCAGCAGCTTAGAGCCGAAGGCATCCTACGAGCAGTACTTC.

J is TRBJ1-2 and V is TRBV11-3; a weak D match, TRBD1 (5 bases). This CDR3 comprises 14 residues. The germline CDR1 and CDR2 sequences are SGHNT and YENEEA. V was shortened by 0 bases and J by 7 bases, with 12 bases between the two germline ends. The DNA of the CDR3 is TGTGCCAGCAGCTTAGACCCAGACAGCTGTGGCTACACCTTC. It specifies CASSLDPDSCGYTF.

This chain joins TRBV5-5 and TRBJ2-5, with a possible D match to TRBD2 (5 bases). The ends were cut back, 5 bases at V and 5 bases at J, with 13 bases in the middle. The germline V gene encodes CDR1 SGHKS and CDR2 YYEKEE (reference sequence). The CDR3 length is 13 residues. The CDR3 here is CASSQPPGETQYF. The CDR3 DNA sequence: TGTGCCAGCAGTCAGCCCCCGGGGGAGACCCAGTACTTC.

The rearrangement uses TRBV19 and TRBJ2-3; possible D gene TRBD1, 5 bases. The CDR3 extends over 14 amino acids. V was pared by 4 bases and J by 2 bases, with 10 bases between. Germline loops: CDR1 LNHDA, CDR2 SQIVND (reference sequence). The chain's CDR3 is CASSNQGLTDTQYF. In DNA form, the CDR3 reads TGTGCCAGTAGTAATCAGGGCCTCACAGATACGCAGTATTTT.

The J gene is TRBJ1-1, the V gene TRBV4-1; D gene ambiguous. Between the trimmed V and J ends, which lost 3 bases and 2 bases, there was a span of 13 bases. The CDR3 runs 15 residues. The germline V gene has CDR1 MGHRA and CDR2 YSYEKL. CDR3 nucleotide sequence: TGCGCCAGCAGCCAGGAAAGGAATTTAAACACTGAAGCTTTCTTT. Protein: CASSQERNLNTEAFF.

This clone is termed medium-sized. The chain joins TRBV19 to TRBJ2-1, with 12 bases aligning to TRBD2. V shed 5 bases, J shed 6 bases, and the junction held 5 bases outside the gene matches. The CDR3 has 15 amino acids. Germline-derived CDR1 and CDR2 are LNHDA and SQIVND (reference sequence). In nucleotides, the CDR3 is TGTGCCAGTAGTCTTTCTAGCGGGAGGGGCAATGAGCAGTTCTTC. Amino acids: CASSLSSGRGNEQFF.

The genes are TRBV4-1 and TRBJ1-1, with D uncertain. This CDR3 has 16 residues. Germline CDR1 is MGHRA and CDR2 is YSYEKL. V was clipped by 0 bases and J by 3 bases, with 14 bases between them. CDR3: CASSQDILMVYTEAFF. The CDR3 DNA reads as TGCGCCAGCAGCCAAGATATTTTAATGGTCTACACTGAAGCTTTCTTT.

DNA for the CDR3: TGTGCCAGTAGTCTGGGGGGGAGCTCCTACAATGAGCAGTTCTTC. It encodes CASSLGGSSYNEQFF. J is TRBJ2-1 and V is TRBV19, with 7 positions matching TRBD2. V lost 5 bases, J lost 0 bases, and 4 bases stayed unmatched. CDR3 size: 15 residues. Germline V CDR1 and CDR2: LNHDA, SQIVND (reference sequence).

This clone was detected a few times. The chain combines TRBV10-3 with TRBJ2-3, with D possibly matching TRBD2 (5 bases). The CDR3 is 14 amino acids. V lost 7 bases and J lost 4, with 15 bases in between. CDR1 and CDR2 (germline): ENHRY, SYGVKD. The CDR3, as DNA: TGTGCCATCATGCCAGCGGAGGCCCCAGATACGCAGTATTTT. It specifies CAIMPAEAPDTQYF.

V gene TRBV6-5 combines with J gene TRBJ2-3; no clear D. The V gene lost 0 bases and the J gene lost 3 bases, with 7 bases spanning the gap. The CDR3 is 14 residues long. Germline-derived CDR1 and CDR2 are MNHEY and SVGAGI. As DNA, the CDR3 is TGTGCCAGCAGTTACTCGCGGTCTACAGATACGCAGTATTTT. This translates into CASSYSRSTDTQYF.

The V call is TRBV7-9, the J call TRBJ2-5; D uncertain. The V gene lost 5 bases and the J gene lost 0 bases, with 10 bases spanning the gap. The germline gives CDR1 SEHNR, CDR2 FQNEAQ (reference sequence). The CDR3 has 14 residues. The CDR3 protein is CASSPSIDQETQYF. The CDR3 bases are TGTGCCAGCAGCCCATCCATAGACCAAGAGACCCAGTACTTC.

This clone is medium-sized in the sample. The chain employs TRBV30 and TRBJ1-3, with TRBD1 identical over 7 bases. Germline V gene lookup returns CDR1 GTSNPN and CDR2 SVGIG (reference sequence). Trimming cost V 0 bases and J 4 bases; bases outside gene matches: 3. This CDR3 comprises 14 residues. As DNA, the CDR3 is TGTGCCTGGAGTGTAGGGGGCTTCGGAAACACCATATATTTT. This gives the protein CAWSVGGFGNTIYF.

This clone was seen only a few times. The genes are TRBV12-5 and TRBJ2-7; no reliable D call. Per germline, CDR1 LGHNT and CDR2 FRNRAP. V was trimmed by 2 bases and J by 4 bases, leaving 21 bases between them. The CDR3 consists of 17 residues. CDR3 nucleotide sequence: TGTGCTAGTGGTTTGCCCTTACCCGGACGAGGTCCTTACGAGCAGTACTTC. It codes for CASGLPLPGRGPYEQYF. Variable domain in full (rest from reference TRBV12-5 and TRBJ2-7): DARVTQTPRHKVTEMGQEVTMRCQPILGHNTVFWYRQTMMQGLELLAYFRNRAPLDDSGMPKDRFSAEMPDATLATLKIQPSEPRDSAVYFCASGLPLPGRGPYEQYFGPGTRLTVT.

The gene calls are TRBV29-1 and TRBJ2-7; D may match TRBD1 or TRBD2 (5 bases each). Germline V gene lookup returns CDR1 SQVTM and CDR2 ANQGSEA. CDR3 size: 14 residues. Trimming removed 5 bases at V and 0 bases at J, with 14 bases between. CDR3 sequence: CSVTGTRNSYEQYF. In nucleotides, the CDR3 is TGCAGCGTTACCGGGACCCGCAACTCCTACGAGCAGTACTTC.

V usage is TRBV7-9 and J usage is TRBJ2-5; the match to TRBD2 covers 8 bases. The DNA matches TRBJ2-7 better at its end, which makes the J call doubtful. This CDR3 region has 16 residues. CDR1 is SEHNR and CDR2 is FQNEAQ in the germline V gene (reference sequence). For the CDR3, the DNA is TGTGCCAGCAGCCCCGTGCTGGCGGGAGGCCCCTACGAGCAGTACTTC. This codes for CASSPVLAGGPYEQYF.

The CDR3: CASRSVLTDTQYF. In DNA form, the CDR3 reads TGTGCCAGCAGGTCTGTTCTCACAGATACGCAGTATTTT. The genes are TRBV27 and TRBJ2-3; D call uncertain. Per germline, CDR1 MNHEY and CDR2 SMNVEV (reference sequence). The CDR3 loop spans 13 amino acids. V dropped 6 bases and J dropped 2 bases, with 9 bases sitting between them.

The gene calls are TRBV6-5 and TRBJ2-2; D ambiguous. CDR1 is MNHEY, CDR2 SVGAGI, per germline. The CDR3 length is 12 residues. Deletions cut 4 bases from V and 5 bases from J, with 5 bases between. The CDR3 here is CASSWRTGELFF. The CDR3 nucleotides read TGTGCCAGCAGTTGGAGAACCGGGGAGCTGTTTTTT.

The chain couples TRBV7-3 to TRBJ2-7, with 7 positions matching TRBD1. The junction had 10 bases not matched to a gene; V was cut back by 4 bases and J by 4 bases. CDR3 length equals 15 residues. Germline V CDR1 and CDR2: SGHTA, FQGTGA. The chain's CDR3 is CASSYRQGRAYEQYF. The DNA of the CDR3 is TGTGCCAGCAGCTACCGACAGGGTAGGGCTTACGAGCAGTACTTC. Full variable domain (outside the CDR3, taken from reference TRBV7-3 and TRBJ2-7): GAGVSQTPSNKVTEKGKYVELRCDPISGHTALYWYRQSLGQGPEFLIYFQGTGAADDSGLPNDRFFAVRPEGSVSTLKIQRTERGDSAVYLCASSYRQGRAYEQYFGPGTRLTVT.

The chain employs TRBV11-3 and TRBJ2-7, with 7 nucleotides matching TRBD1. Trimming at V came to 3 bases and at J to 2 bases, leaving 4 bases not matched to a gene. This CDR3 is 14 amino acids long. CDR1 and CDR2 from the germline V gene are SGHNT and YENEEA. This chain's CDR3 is CASSFPGQTYEQYF. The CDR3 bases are TGTGCCAGCAGCTTTCCGGGACAGACCTACGAGCAGTACTTC. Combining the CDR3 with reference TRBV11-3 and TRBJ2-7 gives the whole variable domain EAGVVQSPRYKIIEKKQPVAFWCNPISGHNTLYWYLQNLGQGPELLIRYENEEAVDDSQLPKDRFSAERLKGVDSTLKIQPAELGDSAVYLCASSFPGQTYEQYFGPGTRLTVT.

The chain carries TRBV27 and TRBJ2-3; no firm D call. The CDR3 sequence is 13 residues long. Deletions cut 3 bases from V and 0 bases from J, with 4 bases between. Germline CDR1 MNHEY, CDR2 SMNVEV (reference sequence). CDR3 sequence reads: CASSLTSTDTQYF. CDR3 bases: TGTGCCAGCAGTTTGACTAGCACAGATACGCAGTATTTT.

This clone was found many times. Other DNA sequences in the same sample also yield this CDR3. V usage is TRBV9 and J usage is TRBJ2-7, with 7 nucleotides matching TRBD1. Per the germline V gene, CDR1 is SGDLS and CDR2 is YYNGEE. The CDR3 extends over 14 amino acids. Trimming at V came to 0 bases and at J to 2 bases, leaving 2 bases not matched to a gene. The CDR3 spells CASSVGQGAYEQYF. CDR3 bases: TGTGCCAGCAGCGTAGGACAGGGAGCCTACGAGCAGTACTTC. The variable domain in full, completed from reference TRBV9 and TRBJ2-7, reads DSGVTQTPKHLITATGQRVTLRCSPRSGDLSVYWYQQSLDQGLQFLIQYYNGEERAKGNILERFSAQQFPDLHSELNLSSLELGDSALYFCASSVGQGAYEQYFGPGTRLTVT.

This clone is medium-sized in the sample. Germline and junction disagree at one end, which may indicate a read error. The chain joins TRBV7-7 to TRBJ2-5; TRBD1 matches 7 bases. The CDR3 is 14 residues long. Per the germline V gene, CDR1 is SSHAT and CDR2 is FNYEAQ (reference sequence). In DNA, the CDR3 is TGTGCTAGCAGCTCCGGACGAGGGGGCGAGACCCAGTACTTC. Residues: CASSSGRGGETQYF.

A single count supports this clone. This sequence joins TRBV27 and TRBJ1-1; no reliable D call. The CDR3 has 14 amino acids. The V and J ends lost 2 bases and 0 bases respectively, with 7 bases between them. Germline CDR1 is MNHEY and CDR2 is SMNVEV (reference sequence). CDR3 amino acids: CASSLTTVNTEAFF. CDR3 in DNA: TGTGCCAGCAGTTTAACCACAGTGAACACTGAAGCTTTCTTT.

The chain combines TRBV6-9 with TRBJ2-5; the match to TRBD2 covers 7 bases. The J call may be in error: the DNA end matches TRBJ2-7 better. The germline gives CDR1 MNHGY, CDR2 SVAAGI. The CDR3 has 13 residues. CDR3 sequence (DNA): TGTGCCAGCAGACTTCTAGCGGCCTACGAGCAGTACTTC. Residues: CASRLLAAYEQYF.

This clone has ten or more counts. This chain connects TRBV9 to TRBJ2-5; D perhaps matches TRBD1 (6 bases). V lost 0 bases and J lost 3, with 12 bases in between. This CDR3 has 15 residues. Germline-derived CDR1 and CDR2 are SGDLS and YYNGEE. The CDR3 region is CASSVVRRTEETQYF. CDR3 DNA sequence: TGTGCCAGCAGCGTAGTTCGTAGGACAGAAGAGACCCAGTACTTC. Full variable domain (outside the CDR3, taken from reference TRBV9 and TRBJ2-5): DSGVTQTPKHLITATGQRVTLRCSPRSGDLSVYWYQQSLDQGLQFLIQYYNGEERAKGNILERFSAQQFPDLHSELNLSSLELGDSALYFCASSVVRRTEETQYFGPGTRLLVL.

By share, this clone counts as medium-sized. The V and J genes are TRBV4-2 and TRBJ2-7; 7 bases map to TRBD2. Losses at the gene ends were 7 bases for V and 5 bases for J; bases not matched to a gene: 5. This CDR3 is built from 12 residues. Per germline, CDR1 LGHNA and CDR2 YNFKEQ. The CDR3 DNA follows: TGTGCCAGCACGGCGGGAGACCACGAGCAGTACTTC. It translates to CASTAGDHEQYF.

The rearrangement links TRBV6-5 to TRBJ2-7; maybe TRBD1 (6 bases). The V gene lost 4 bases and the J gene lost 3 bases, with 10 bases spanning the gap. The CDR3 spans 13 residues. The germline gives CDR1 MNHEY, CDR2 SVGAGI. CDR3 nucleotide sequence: TGTGCCAGCAGTTTACAGGGCGTCTACGAGCAGTACTTC. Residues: CASSLQGVYEQYF.

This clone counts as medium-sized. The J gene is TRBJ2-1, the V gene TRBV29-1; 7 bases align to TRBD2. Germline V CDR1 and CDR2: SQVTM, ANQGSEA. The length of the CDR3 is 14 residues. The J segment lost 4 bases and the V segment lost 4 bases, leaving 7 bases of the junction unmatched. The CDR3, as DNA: TGCAGCGTTGGACGGGCGGGAGCATACAATGAGCAGTTCTTC. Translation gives CSVGRAGAYNEQFF.